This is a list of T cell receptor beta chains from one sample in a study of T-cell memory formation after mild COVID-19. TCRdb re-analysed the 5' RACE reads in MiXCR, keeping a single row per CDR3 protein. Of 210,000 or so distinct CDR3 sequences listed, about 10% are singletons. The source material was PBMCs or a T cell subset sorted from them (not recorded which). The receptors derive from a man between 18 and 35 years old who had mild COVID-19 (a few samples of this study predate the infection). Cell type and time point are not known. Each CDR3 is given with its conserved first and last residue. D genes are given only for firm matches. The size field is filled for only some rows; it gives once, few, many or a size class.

CDR3: CASGVVGGTDTQYF
DNA: TGTGCCAGCGGCGTTGTCGGGGGCACAGATACGCAGTATTTT
J: TRBJ2-3
D: -
length: 14
size: few
V: TRBV9

CDR3: CASSATGGGTDTQYF
DNA: TGCGCCAGCAGCGCGACGGGGGGCGGCACAGATACGCAGTATTTT
J: TRBJ2-3
D: -
length: 15
size: many
V: TRBV5-1

CDR3: CASTPGGQGYEQYF
DNA: TGTGCCAGCACTCCGGGCGGGCAGGGCTACGAGCAGTACTTC
J: TRBJ2-7
D: -
length: 14
size: -
V: TRBV12-3/TRBV12-4

CDR3: CASNPTVHQPQHF
DNA: TGTGCCAGCAACCCGACAGTCCATCAGCCCCAGCATTTT
J: TRBJ1-5
D: -
length: 13
size: few
V: TRBV28

CDR3: CASSVGRVAGNTIYF
DNA: TGTGCCAGCAGTGTTGGTCGGGTTGCTGGAAACACCATATATTTT
J: TRBJ1-3
D: -
length: 15
size: -
V: TRBV2

CDR3: CASSLSGYSNQPQHF
DNA: TGCGCCAGCAGCTTAAGCGGTTATAGCAATCAGCCCCAGCATTTT
J: TRBJ1-5
D: -
length: 15
size: many
V: TRBV5-1

CDR3: CASSPSGTGGADTQYF
DNA: TGCGCCAGCAGCCCGTCCGGGACAGGGGGGGCAGATACGCAGTATTTT
J: TRBJ2-3
D: TRBD1
length: 16
size: -
V: TRBV5-1

CDR3: CASSLSWIGTNSPLHF
DNA: TGCGCCAGCAGCCTATCATGGATCGGTACGAATTCACCCCTCCACTTT
J: TRBJ1-6
D: -
length: 16
size: -
V: TRBV4-3

CDR3: CASSLSGTQLNEQFF
DNA: TGTGCCAGCAGCTTAAGCGGGACGCAGCTCAATGAGCAGTTCTTC
J: TRBJ2-1
D: TRBD2
length: 15
size: -
V: TRBV11-1

CDR3: CASSLGGSVPYEQYF
DNA: TGTGCCAGCAGTCTTGGGGGCTCCGTCCCCTACGAGCAGTACTTC
J: TRBJ2-7
D: -
length: 15
size: -
V: TRBV6-5

CDR3: CASGSRTVFDGYTF
DNA: TGTGCCAGCGGCTCGCGGACAGTTTTTGATGGCTACACCTTC
J: TRBJ1-2
D: -
length: 14
size: few
V: TRBV2

CDR3: CASSLGPGTAGSAFF
DNA: TGCGCCAGCAGCTTGGGGCCCGGGACCGCTGGGTCGGCTTTCTTT
J: TRBJ1-1
D: -
length: 15
size: -
V: TRBV5-1

CDR3: CASSFRQINTEAFF
DNA: TGTGCCAGCAGTTTTCGTCAGATTAACACTGAAGCTTTCTTT
J: TRBJ1-1
D: -
length: 14
size: few
V: TRBV12-3/TRBV12-4